The 16 T cell receptor beta chains given below trace back to one sample, sequenced in a study of CD8+CD57+ T cells in acquired aplastic anemia (dated by TCRdb to the late 2010s). For these TCRs, the target antigens are not known. What the study reported, not specific to this receptor: In patients, decreased diversity was observed in CD8+CD57+ cells compared with total CD4+ and CD8+ cell pools.

Flow cytometry had shown CD8+CD57+ cell expansion in the patients selected for sequencing. The sequencer was an Illumina HiSeq 2000. Genomic DNA served as template for TCR beta VDJ combination and CDR3 sequence profiling. TCRdb reprocessing: public reads trimmed at Q25 with fastp, clones called with MiXCR, in-frame beta chains kept. A single entry per CDR3 protein holds the most common genes and DNA from its merged rows. The sample table contains about 20,000 distinct CDR3 sequences; only one count was recorded for approximately 39% of them. Clones ranked in the top ten supply 87% of the sample. Specimen: CD8+CD57+ T cells sorted from PBMCs. The cell subset or site label, as the study defines it: bead-enriched CD8+CD57+ effector memory T cells from SAA patients. The receptors derive from a human donor with aplastic anemia.

Concerning this clonotype: An end of the junction differs from the germline gene, which may be a read error. The chain carries TRBV15 and TRBJ1-6, with D tentatively TRBD1 (6 bases). CDR3 size: 15 residues. CDR1 and CDR2 from the germline V gene are LNHNV and YYDKDF (reference sequence). The chain's CDR3 is CATGRGGNSNSPLHF. The CDR3, as DNA: TGTGCCACCGGCAGAGGGGGGAACAGTAATTCACCCCTCCACTTT.

The chain recombines TRBV7-9 with TRBJ1-2; maybe TRBD1 (5 bases). Germline CDR1 SEHNR, CDR2 FQNEAQ (reference sequence). V dropped 5 bases and J dropped 6 bases, with 13 bases sitting between them. The CDR3 has 13 residues. For the CDR3, the DNA is TGTGCCAGCAGCCCAGCGGGGGTTGATGGCTACACCTTC. It codes for CASSPAGVDGYTF.

There are a few counts of this clonotype. This chain's CDR3 is CASSLASGGPYEQYF. The CDR3 DNA is TGTGCCAGCAGCTTAGCGTCAGGGGGCCCATACGAGCAGTACTTC. The J gene is TRBJ2-7, the V gene TRBV7-2, with TRBD1 identical over 8 bases. The ends lost 0 bases at V and 4 bases at J; junction bases unmatched: 5. This CDR3 has 15 amino acids. Germline assignment: CDR1 SGHTA and CDR2 FQGNSA.

This clonotype turned up a few times. This rearrangement joins TRBV20-1 to TRBJ2-1, with 7 bases identical to TRBD1. The CDR3 runs to 15 residues. In germline, CDR1 is DFQATT, CDR2 SNEGSKA (reference sequence). Trimming at V came to 3 bases and at J to 0 bases, leaving 5 bases not matched to a gene. CDR3 protein: CSASITGVSYNEQFF. The CDR3, as DNA: TGCAGTGCTAGTATTACAGGGGTCTCCTACAATGAGCAGTTCTTC.

This clonotype was seen once. The rearrangement uses TRBV7-8 and TRBJ2-5; possibly TRBD1 or TRBD2 for D (5 bases each). This CDR3 has 12 amino acids. Germline V lookup: CDR1 SGHVS, CDR2 FQNEAQ. V lost 2 bases and J 10 bases, leaving 11 bases between the germline ends. CDR3 amino acids: CASSLSGTLQYF. The CDR3 DNA reads TGTGCCAGCAGCTTATCGGGGACGCTCCAGTACTTC. The whole variable domain, remainder taken from reference TRBV7-8 and TRBJ2-5, is GAGVSQSPRYKVAKRGQDVALRCDPISGHVSLFWYQQALGQGPEFLTYFQNEAQLDKSGLPSDRFFAERPEGSVSTLKIQRTQQEDSAVYLCASSLSGTLQYFGPGTRLLVL.

This clonotype was detected only a few times. The chain is built from TRBV7-9 and TRBJ1-2, with D maybe TRBD1 (5 bases). The CDR3 consists of 14 residues. Trimming pared 5 bases from V and 5 bases from J, leaving 15 bases between. Germline CDR1 is SEHNR and CDR2 is FQNEAQ (reference sequence). The CDR3 here is CASSPSPWGYGYTF. The DNA for the CDR3 is TGTGCCAGCAGCCCGAGTCCATGGGGGTATGGCTACACCTTC.

This clonotype was counted many times. The chain carries TRBV10-1 and TRBJ2-2, with D unresolved. This CDR3 has 13 residues. V was clipped by 4 bases and J by 6 bases, with 9 bases between them. Germline CDR1 reads WNHNN; CDR2 reads SYGVQD (reference sequence). The CDR3 coding sequence is TGCGCCAGCAGTGCTGGGTCCTCCGGGGAGCTGTTTTTT. It translates to CASSAGSSGELFF.

The CDR3 bases are TGTGCCAGCAGCTTGGAGGCAGGGAGGCCCTACAATGAGCAGTTCTTC. Its translation is CASSLEAGRPYNEQFF. This chain joins TRBV5-6 and TRBJ2-1; perhaps TRBD2 as D (6 bases). There are 16 residues in the CDR3. CDR1 and CDR2 from the germline V gene are SGHDT and YYEEEE. V lost 0 bases and J lost 2, with 12 bases in between. Full variable domain (missing parts from reference TRBV5-6 and TRBJ2-1): DAGVTQSPTHLIKTRGQQVTLRCSPKSGHDTVSWYQQALGQGPQFIFQYYEEEERQRGNFPDRFSGHQFPNYSSELNVNALLLGDSALYLCASSLEAGRPYNEQFFGPGTRLTVL.

This clonotype was counted between two and nine times. This sequence joins TRBV6-5 and TRBJ2-1, with D perhaps matching TRBD1 (5 bases). V was cut by 6 bases and J by 8 bases, with 14 bases left in between. This CDR3 is 13 amino acids long. Germline values: CDR1 MNHEY, CDR2 SVGAGI. The CDR3 DNA reads TGTGCCAGCAGCCAGGGCTTTTCTGATGAGCAGTTCTTC. Encoded protein: CASSQGFSDEQFF.

This clonotype showed up just a few times. J is TRBJ2-3 and V is TRBV7-8; no firm D call. Germline CDR1 SGHVS, CDR2 FQNEAQ. This CDR3 has 14 residues. V gave up 2 bases and J gave up 0 bases, with 6 bases separating them. As DNA, the CDR3 is TGTGCCAGCAGCTTACGAGAGAGCACAGATACGCAGTATTTT. Protein sequence: CASSLRESTDTQYF.

V and J are TRBV7-2 and TRBJ1-1, with D unresolved. The V gene lost 4 bases and the J gene lost 0 bases, with 6 bases spanning the gap. This CDR3 is built from 13 residues. Germline CDR1 SGHTA, CDR2 FQGNSA. The CDR3: CASSSSMNTEAFF. As DNA, the CDR3 is TGTGCCAGCAGCTCCAGCATGAACACTGAAGCTTTCTTT.

Concerning this clonotype itself: The missing conserved phenylalanine or tryptophan at the end of this CDR3 makes a read error likely. No DNA is shown, since the ends of the CDR3 on it are uncertain; the CDR3 is the one TCRdb lists. The chain recombines TRBV20-1 with TRBJ2-1; the table's TRBD2 call for D was not verified on the DNA. The CDR3 extends over 11 residues, inclusive of both ends. Looked up from germline, CDR1 is DFQATT and CDR2 is SNEGSKA (reference sequence). CDR3 in amino acids: CSARDPGEELT.

Only a few counts were recorded for this clonotype. V is TRBV25-1 and J is TRBJ1-2, with TRBD1 matching over 12 bases. The CDR3 is made up of 15 amino acids. Trimming took 4 bases from V and 8 from J; bases not matched to a gene: 8. Per the germline V gene, CDR1 is MGHDK and CDR2 is SYGVNS. The CDR3 sequence is CASSAPGQGALGYTF. CDR3 nucleotide sequence: TGTGCCAGCAGTGCCCCGGGACAGGGGGCATTAGGCTACACCTTC.

Ten or more counts support this clonotype. J is TRBJ2-1 and V is TRBV6-4; 12 bases are shared with TRBD2. V trimming: 6 bases; J trimming: 2 bases; junction bases outside the gene matches: 11. The CDR3 is 18 residues long. The germline gives CDR1 MRHNA, CDR2 SNTAGT. DNA for the CDR3: TGTGCCAGCAGCCATAGGGCTAGCGGGGGGGCCCCCTACAATGAGCAGTTCTTC. It codes for CASSHRASGGAPYNEQFF.

The rearrangement links TRBV5-1 to TRBJ2-1; 9 bases map to TRBD1. CDR1 is SGHRS and CDR2 is YFSETQ in the germline V gene. The CDR3 contains 15 residues. V was pared by 3 bases and J by 4 bases, with 5 bases of the junction left unmatched. CDR3 in amino acids: CASSSTGGGYNEQFF. CDR3 in DNA: TGCGCCAGCAGCTCAACAGGGGGCGGGTACAATGAGCAGTTCTTC.

In this sample, this clonotype turned up a few times. The chain uses TRBV12-3 or TRBV12-4 and TRBJ1-3; D gene uncertain. The CDR3 contains 12 residues. Trimming cost V 3 bases and J 2 bases, with 2 bases left between them. The CDR3 is CASSFAGNTIYF. CDR3 nucleotide sequence: TGTGCCAGCAGTTTTGCTGGAAACACCATATATTTT.